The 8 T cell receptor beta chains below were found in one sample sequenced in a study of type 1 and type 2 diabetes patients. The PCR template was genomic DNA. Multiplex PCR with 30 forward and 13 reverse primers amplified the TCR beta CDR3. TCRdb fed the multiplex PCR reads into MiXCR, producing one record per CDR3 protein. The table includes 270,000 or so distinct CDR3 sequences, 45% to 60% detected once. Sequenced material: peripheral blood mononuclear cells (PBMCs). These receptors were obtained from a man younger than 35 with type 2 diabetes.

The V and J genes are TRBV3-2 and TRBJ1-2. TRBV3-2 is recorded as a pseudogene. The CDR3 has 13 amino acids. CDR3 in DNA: TGTGCCAGCAGCCAAGATAAGAACTATGGCTACACCTTC. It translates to CASSQDKNYGYTF.

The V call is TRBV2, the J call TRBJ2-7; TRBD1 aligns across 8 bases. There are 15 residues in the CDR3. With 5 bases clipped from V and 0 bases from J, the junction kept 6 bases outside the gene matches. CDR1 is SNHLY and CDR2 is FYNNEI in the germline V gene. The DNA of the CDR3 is TGTGCCAGCAGTCTTGACAGGGGTTTCTCCTACGAGCAGTACTTC. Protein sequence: CASSLDRGFSYEQYF.

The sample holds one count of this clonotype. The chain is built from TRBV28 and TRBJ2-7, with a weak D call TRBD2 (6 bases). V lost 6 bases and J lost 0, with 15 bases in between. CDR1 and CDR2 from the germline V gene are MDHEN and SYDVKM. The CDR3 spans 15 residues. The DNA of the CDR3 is TGTGCCAGCAGAGTGTTCGGCGGGACCTCCTACGAGCAGTACTTC. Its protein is CASRVFGGTSYEQYF. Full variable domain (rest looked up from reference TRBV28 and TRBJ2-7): DVKVTQSSRYLVKRTGEKVFLECVQDMDHENMFWYRQDPGLGLRLIYFSYDVKMKEKGDIPEGYSVSREKKERFSLILESASTNQTSMYLCASRVFGGTSYEQYFGPGTRLTVT.

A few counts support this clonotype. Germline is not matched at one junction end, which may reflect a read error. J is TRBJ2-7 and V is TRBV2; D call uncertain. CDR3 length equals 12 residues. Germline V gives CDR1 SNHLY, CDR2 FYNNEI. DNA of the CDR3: TGTGCCACAATTTTATGGCCCTACGAGCAGTGCTTC. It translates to CATILWPYEQCF.

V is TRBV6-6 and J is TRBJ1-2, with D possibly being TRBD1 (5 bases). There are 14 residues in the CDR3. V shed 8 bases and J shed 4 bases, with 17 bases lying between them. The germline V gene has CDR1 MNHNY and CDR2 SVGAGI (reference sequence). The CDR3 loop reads CASCPRGSSYGYTF. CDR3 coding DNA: TGTGCCAGCTGTCCGCGGGGCTCCTCCTATGGCTACACCTTC.

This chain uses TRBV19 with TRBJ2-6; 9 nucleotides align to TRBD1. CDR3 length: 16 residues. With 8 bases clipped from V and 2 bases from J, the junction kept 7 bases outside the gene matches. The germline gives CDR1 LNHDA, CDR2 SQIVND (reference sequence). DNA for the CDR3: TGTGCCAGTTCGGGACAGGGAACTACTGGGGCCAACGTCCTGACTTTC. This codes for CASSGQGTTGANVLTF.

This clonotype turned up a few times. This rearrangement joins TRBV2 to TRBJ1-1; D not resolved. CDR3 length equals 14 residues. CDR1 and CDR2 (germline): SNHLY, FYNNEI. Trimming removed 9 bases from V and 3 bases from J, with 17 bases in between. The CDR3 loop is CARGPGAGYTEAFF. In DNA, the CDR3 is TGTGCCAGAGGGCCCGGTGCTGGGTACACTGAAGCTTTCTTT.

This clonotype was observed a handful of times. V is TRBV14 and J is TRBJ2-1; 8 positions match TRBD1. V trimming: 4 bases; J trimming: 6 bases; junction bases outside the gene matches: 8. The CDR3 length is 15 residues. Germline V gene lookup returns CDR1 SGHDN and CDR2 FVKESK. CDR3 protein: CASSPTGTGGNEQFF. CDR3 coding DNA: TGTGCCAGCAGCCCGACCGGGACAGGCGGCAATGAGCAGTTCTTC. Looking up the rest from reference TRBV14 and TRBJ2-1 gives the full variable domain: EAGVTQFPSHSVIEKGQTVTLRCDPISGHDNLYWYRRVMGKEIKFLLHFVKESKQDESGMPNNRFLAERTGGTYSTLKVQPAELEDSGVYFCASSPTGTGGNEQFFGPGTRLTVL.